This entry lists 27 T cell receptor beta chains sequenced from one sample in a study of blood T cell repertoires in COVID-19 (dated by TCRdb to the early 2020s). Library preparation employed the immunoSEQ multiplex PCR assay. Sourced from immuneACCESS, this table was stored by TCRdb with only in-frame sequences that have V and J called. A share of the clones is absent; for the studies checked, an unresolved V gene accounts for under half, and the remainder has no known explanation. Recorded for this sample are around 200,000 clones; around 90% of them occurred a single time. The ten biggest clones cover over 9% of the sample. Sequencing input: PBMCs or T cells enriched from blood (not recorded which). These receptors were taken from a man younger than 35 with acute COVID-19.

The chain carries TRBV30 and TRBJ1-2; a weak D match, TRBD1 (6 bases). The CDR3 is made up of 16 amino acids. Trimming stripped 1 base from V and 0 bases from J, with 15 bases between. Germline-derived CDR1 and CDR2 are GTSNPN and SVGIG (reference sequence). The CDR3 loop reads CAWSAPNREANYGYTF. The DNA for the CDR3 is TGTGCCTGGAGTGCCCCCAACAGGGAAGCTAACTATGGCTACACCTTC.

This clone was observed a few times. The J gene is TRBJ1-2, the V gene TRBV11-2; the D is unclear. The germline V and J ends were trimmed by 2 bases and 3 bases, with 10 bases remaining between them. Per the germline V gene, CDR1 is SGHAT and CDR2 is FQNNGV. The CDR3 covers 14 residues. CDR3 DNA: TGTGCCAGCAGCTTAACCTTTGGAGACTATGGCTACACCTTC. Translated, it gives CASSLTFGDYGYTF. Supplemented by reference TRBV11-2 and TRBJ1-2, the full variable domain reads EAGVAQSPRYKIIEKRQSVAFWCNPISGHATLYWYQQILGQGPKLLIQFQNNGVVDDSQLPKDRFSAERLKGVDSTLKIQPAKLEDSAVYLCASSLTFGDYGYTFGSGTRLTVV.

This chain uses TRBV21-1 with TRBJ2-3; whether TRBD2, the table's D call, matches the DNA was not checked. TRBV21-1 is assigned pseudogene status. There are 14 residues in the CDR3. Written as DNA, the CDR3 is TGTGCCAGCAGAGGGACTAGAGACACAGATACGCAGTATTTT. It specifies CASRGTRDTDTQYF.

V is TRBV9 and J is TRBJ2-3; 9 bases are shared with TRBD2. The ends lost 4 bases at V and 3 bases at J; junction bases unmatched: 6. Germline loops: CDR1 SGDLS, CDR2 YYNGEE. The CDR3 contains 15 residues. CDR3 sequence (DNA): TGTGCCAGCAGCCCGCGGGAGGGCTTGACAGATACGCAGTATTTT. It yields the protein CASSPREGLTDTQYF.

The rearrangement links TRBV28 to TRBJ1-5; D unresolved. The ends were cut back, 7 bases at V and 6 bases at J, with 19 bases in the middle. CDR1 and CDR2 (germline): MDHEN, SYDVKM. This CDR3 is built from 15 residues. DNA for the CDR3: TGTGCCAGCACCTCCCTGTCAGGACTCAGTCAGCCCCAGCATTTT. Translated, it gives CASTSLSGLSQPQHF. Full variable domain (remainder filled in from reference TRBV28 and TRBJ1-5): DVKVTQSSRYLVKRTGEKVFLECVQDMDHENMFWYRQDPGLGLRLIYFSYDVKMKEKGDIPEGYSVSREKKERFSLILESASTNQTSMYLCASTSLSGLSQPQHFGDGTRLSIL.

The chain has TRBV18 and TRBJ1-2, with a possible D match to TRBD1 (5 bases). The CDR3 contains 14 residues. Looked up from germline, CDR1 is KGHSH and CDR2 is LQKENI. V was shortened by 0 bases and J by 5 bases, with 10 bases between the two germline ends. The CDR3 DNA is TGTGCCAGCTCACCACCCCCCCAGGGATATGGCTACACCTTC. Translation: CASSPPPQGYGYTF.

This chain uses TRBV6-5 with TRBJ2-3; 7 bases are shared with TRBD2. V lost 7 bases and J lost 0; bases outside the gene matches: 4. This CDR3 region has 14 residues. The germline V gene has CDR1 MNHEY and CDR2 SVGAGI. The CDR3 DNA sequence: TGTGCCAGCACTCCTAGCGGAAGCACAGATACGCAGTATTTT. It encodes CASTPSGSTDTQYF.

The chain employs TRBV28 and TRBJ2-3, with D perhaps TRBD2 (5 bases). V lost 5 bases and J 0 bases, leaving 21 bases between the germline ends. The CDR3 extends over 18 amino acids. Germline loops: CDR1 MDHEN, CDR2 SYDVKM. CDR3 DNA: TGTGCCAGCAGTGGGTTGGGTCGGGATGATTCTAGCACAGATACGCAGTATTTT. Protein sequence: CASSGLGRDDSSTDTQYF.

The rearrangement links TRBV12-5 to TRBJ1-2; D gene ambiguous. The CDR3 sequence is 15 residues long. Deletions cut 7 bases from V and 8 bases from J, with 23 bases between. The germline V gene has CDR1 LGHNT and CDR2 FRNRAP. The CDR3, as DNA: TGTGCTAGTGCCATTGCCCCGGGAGAGGCTGGGGGCTACACCTTC. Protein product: CASAIAPGEAGGYTF.

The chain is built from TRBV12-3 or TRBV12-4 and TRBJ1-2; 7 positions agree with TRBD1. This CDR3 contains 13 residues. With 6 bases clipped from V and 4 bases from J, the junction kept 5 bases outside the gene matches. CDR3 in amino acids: CASSPGQPYGYTF. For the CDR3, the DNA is TGTGCCAGCAGCCCGGGACAGCCCTATGGCTACACCTTC.

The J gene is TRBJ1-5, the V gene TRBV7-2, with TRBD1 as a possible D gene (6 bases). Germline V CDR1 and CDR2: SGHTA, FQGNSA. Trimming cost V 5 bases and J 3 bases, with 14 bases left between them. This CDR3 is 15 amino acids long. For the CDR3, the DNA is TGTGCCAGCAGCAGGACGGGACAAATCAATCAGCCCCAGCATTTT. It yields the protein CASSRTGQINQPQHF.

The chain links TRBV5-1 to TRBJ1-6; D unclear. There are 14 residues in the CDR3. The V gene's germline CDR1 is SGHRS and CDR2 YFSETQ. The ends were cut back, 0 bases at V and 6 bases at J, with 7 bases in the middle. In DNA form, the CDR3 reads TGCGCCAGCAGCTTGGCACAGTTTAATTCACCCCTCCACTTT. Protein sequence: CASSLAQFNSPLHF.

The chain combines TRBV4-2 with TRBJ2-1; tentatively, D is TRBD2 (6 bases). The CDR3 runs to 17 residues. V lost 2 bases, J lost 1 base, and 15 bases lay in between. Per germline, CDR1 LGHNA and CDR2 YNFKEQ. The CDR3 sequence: CASSQSPLARSYNEQFF. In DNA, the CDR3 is TGTGCCAGCAGCCAAAGCCCCCTAGCGAGATCCTACAATGAGCAGTTCTTC.

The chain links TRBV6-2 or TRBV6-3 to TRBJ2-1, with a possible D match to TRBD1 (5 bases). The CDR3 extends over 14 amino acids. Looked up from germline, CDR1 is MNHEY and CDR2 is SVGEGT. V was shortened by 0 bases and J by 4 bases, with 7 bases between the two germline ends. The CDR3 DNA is TGTGCCAGCAGTTACTCGACAGAATACAATGAGCAGTTCTTC. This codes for CASSYSTEYNEQFF.

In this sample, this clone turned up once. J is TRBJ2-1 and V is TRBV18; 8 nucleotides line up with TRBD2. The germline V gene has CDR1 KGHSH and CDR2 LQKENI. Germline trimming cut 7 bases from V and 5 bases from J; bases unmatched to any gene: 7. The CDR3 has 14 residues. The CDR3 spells CASLTGTRDNEQFF. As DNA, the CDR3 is TGTGCCAGCTTGACCGGGACTAGGGACAATGAGCAGTTCTTC.

CDR3 DNA sequence: TGTGCCAGCAGATTACTAGCGGGAGTATCCGAGCAGTACTTC. This sequence encodes CASRLLAGVSEQYF. This chain joins TRBV13 and TRBJ2-7, with 11 nucleotides matching TRBD2. V was pared by 6 bases and J by 6 bases, with 7 bases of the junction left unmatched. Germline V gene data show CDR1 as PRHDT and CDR2 as FYEKMQ (reference sequence). The CDR3 consists of 14 residues.

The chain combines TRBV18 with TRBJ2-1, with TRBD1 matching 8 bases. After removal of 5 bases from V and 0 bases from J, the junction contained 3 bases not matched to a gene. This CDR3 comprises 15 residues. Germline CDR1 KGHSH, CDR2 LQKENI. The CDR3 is CASSSTGGSYNEQFF. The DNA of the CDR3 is TGTGCCAGCTCATCCACAGGGGGCTCCTACAATGAGCAGTTCTTC.

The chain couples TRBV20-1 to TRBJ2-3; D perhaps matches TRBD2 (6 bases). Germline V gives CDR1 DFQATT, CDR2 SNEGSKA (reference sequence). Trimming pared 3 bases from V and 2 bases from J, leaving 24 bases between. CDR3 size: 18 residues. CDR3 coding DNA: TGCAGTGCTAGTCTCTTTCCTTCGGGGACTCGAACCACAGATACGCAGTATTTT. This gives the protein CSASLFPSGTRTTDTQYF.

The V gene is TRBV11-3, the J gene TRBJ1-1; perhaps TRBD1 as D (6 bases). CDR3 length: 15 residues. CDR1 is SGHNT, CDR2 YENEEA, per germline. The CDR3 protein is CATRRDGGLGTEAFF. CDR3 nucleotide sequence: TGTGCAACACGGAGGGACGGGGGGCTAGGCACTGAAGCTTTCTTT.

The CDR3 here is CATRQGVYEQYF. Written as DNA, the CDR3 is TGTGCCACCCGACAGGGTGTCTACGAGCAGTACTTC. The chain is built from TRBV24-1 and TRBJ2-7, with 7 bases lining up with TRBD1. V was pared by 9 bases and J by 3 bases, with 4 bases of the junction left unmatched. There are 12 residues in the CDR3. Germline V gene sequence: CDR1 KGHDR, CDR2 SFDVKD.

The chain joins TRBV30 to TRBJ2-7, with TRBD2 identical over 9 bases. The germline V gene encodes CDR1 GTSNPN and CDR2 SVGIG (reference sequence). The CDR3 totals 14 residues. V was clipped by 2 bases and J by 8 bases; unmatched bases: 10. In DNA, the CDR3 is TGTGCCTGGAGTTGGGGGCTAGCGGGACGGCAGCAGTACTTC. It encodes CAWSWGLAGRQQYF.

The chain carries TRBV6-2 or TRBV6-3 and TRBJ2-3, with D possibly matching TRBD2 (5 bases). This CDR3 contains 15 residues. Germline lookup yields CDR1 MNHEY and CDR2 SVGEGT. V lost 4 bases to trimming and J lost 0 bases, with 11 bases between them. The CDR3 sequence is CASSSGGSSTDTQYF. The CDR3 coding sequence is TGTGCCAGCAGTTCCGGCGGGTCAAGCACAGATACGCAGTATTTT.

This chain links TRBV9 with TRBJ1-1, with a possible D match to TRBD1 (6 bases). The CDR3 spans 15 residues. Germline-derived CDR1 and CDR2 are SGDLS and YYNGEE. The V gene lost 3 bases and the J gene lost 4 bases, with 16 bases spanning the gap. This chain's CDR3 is CASSADSYLGTEAFF. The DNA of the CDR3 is TGTGCCAGCAGCGCGGACAGCTATTTGGGCACTGAAGCTTTCTTT.

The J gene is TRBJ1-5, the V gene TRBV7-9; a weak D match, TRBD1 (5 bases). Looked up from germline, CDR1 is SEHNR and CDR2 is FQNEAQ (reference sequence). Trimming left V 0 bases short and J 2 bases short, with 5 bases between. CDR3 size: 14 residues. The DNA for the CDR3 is TGTGCCAGCAGCTTAGCAGGGGGCAATCAGCCCCAGCATTTT. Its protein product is CASSLAGGNQPQHF. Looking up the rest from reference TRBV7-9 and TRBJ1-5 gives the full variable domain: DTGVSQNPRHKITKRGQNVTFRCDPISEHNRLYWYRQTLGQGPEFLTYFQNEAQLEKSRLLSDRFSAERPKGSFSTLEIQRTEQGDSAMYLCASSLAGGNQPQHFGDGTRLSIL.

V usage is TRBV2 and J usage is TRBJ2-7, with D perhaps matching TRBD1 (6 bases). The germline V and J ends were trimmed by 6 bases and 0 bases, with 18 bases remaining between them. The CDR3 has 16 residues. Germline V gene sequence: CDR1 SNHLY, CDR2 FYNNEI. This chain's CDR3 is CASRTVTGKSSYEQYF. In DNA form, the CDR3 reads TGTGCCAGCAGAACCGTTACAGGGAAGAGCTCCTACGAGCAGTACTTC.

The CDR3, as DNA: TGTGCCAGCAGTGACAAACAGGGGGCTAATTCACCCCTCCACTTT. It yields the protein CASSDKQGANSPLHF. The chain has TRBV25-1 and TRBJ1-6; 9 bases are shared with TRBD1. Losses at the gene ends were 3 bases for V and 6 bases for J; bases not matched to a gene: 3. The V gene's germline CDR1 is MGHDK and CDR2 SYGVNS. The CDR3 is 15 amino acids.

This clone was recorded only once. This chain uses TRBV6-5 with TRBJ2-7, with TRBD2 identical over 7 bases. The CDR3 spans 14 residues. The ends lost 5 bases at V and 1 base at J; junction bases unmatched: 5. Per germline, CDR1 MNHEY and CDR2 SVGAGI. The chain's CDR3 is CASSNAGESYEQYF. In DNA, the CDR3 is TGTGCCAGCAGTAACGCGGGAGAGTCCTACGAGCAGTACTTC.